This T cell receptor (beta chain) comes out of a study of T cells in tuberculosis. Study-wide context: A South African cohort included IGRA-negative adolescents, latently infected IGRA-positive adolescents and adults with active tuberculosis.

General study points: The TCR-beta difference was not significant; alpha differences partly reflected length. Active tuberculosis alpha repertoires lay closer to GMM-specific TCRs than controls'. Cases with active tuberculosis were adults, while controls were adolescents.

Data came from immunoSEQ multiplex PCR; TCRdb stores just in-frame clones and leaves some out. Among approximately 28,000 clones listed, more than 85% were seen once. The CDR3 is 20 residues long. Germline CDR1 and CDR2: MNHEY and SMNVEV (reference sequence). V dropped 2 bases and J dropped 3 bases, with 26 bases sitting between them. As regards this clone: Its specificity is unknown.

The specimen sequenced was PBMCs. This receptor was taken from a donor between 10 and 35 years old with latent tuberculosis or without tuberculosis infection. The chain joins TRBV27 to TRBJ1-3, with D maybe TRBD1 (5 bases). The CDR3, as DNA: TGTGCCAGCAGTTTAAGGCCCATAAGGGAGGGGCCCTCCTTTGGAAACACCATATATTTT. Protein sequence: CASSLRPIREGPSFGNTIYF.